This T cell receptor (beta chain) was identified during a study of blood T cells in healthy people across ages. A second about 6 to 12 cycle PCR used barcoded and J-beta primers. TCRdb redid the calling of the 5' RACE reads with MiXCR, one entry per CDR3 protein. The table records around 870,000 distinct CDR3 sequences, under 35% of them present only once. This clonotype was observed a few times. CDR1 MNHEY and CDR2 SVGEGT come from the germline V gene. The CDR3 extends over 17 amino acids. V shed 5 bases, J shed 6 bases, and the junction held 12 bases outside the gene matches. Sequenced material: blood. V is TRBV6-2 or TRBV6-3 and J is TRBJ2-3; 12 bases are a match to TRBD1. This clonotype was sampled from a woman older than 75 in good health. The CDR3 protein is CASSTRDRGRGADTQYF. In DNA form, the CDR3 reads TGTGCCAGCAGTACCCGGGACAGGGGGCGTGGAGCGGATACGCAGTATTTT.